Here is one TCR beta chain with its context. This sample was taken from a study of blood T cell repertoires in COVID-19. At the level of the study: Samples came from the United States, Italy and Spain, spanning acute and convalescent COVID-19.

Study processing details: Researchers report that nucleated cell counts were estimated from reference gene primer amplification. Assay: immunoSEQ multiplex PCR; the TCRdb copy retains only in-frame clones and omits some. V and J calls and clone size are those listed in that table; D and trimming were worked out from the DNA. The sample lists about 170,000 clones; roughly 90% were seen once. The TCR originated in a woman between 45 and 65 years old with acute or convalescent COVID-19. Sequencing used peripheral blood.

The CDR3 DNA reads TGTGCCAGCAGCGGGACAGGGGGCTCCTACAATGAGCAGTTCTTC. This gives the protein CASSGTGGSYNEQFF. The V call is TRBV3-1 (or the pseudogene TRBV3-2), the J call TRBJ2-1; 11 positions agree with TRBD1. V lost 5 bases, J lost 0 bases, and 0 bases stayed unmatched. Looked up from germline, CDR1 is LGHDT and CDR2 is YNNKEL (reference sequence). The CDR3 runs to 15 residues.